This T cell receptor (beta chain) was profiled in a study of T cell responses to AZD1222 COVID-19 vaccine. Broader study findings: Vaccine-associated CD4 TCRs spanned spike, dominant at 160-218 and 743-854. Repertoires were obtained only post-peak T cell response. Donors, mostly white British, included more females; clonal diversity was possibly underestimated. Rises in breadth and depth of Spike-specific TCRs came after two AZD1222 doses.

Clones were read by immunoSEQ multiplex PCR, and TCRdb kept only the in-frame ones, dropping some. The sample yields around 160,000 clones, around nine tenths seen once. The CDR3 is made up of 15 amino acids. Trimming removed 5 bases at V and 5 bases at J, with 15 bases between. Germline V gene lookup returns CDR1 SGHAT and CDR2 FQNNGV. Details on this clone: Its antigen is currently unknown.

Here the sequenced sample was peripheral blood, taken on day 0 of AZD1222 vaccination. The chain couples TRBV11-2 to TRBJ1-4; D might be TRBD1 (6 bases). The sequence derives from an adult in good health. CDR3 DNA sequence: TGTGCCAGCAGCGAGGATGGACAGCTAAATGAAAAACTGTTTTTT. Translated: CASSEDGQLNEKLFF.